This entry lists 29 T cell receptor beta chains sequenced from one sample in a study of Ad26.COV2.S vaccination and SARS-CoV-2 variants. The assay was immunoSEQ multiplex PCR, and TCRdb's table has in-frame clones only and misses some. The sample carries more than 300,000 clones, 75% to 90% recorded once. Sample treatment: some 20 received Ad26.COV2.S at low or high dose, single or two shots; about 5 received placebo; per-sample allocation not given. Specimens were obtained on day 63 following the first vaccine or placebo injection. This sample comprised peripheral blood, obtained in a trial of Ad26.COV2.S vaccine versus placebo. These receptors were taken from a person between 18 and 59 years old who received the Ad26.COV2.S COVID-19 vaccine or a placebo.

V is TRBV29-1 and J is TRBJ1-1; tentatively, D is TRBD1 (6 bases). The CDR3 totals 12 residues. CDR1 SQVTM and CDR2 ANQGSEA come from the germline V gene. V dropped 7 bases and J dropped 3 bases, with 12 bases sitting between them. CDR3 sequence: CSGRDTYTEAFF. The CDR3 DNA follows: TGCAGCGGCCGGGACACGTACACTGAAGCTTTCTTT.

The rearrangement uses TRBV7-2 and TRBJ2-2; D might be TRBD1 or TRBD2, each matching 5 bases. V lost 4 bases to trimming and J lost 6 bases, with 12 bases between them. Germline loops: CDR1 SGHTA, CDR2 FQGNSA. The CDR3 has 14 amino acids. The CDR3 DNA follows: TGTGCCAGCAGCTACCGGGACCTACCCGGGGAGCTGTTTTTT. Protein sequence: CASSYRDLPGELFF.

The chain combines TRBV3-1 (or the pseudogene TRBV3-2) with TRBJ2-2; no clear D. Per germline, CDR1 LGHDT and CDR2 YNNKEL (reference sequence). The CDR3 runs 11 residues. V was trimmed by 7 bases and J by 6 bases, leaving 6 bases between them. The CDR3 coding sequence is TGTGCCAGCAATCGGGCCGGGGAGCTGTTTTTT. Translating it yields CASNRAGELFF.

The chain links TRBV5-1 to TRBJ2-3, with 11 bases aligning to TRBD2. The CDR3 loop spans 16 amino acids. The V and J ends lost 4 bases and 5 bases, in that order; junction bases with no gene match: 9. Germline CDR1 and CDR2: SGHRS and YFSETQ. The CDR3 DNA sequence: TGCGCCAGCAGCCCCTGGGGTAGCGGGGGGGAAGATACGCAGTATTTT. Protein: CASSPWGSGGEDTQYF.

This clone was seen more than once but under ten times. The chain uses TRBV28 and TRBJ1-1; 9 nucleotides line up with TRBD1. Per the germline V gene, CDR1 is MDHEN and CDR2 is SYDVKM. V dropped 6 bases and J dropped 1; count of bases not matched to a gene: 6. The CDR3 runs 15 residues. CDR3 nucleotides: TGTGCCAGCAGCCTTAACAGGGGGCGGAACACTGAAGCTTTCTTT. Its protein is CASSLNRGRNTEAFF.

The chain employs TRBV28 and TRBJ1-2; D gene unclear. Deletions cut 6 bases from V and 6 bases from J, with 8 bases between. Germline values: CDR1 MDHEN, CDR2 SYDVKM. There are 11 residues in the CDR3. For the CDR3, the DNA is TGTGCCAGCAGCACGCTCGATGGCTACACCTTC. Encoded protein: CASSTLDGYTF.

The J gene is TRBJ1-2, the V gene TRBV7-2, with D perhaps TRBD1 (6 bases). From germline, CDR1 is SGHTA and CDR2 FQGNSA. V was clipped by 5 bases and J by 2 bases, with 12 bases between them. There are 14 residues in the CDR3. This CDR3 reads CASSPRTANYGYTF. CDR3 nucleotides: TGTGCCAGCAGCCCACGGACAGCGAACTATGGCTACACCTTC. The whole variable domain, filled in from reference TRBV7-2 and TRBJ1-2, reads GAGVSQSPSNKVTEKGKDVELRCDPISGHTALYWYRQSLGQGLEFLIYFQGNSAPDKSGLPSDRFSAERTGGSVSTLTIQRTQQEDSAVYLCASSPRTANYGYTFGSGTRLTVV.

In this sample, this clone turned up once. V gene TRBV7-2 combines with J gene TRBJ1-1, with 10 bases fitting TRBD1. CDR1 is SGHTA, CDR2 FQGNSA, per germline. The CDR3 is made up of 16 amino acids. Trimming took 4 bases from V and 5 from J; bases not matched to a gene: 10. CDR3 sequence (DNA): TGTGCCAGCAGCTCGGGACAGGGGATGTCTGGGACTGAAGCTTTCTTT. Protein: CASSSGQGMSGTEAFF. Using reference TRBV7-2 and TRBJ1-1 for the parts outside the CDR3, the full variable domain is GAGVSQSPSNKVTEKGKDVELRCDPISGHTALYWYRQSLGQGLEFLIYFQGNSAPDKSGLPSDRFSAERTGGSVSTLTIQRTQQEDSAVYLCASSSGQGMSGTEAFFGQGTRLTVV.

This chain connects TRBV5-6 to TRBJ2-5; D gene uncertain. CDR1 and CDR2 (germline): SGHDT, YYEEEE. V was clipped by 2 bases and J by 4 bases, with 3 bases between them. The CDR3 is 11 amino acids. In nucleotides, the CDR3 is TGTGCCAGCAGCTTACTAGAGACCCAGTACTTC. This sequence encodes CASSLLETQYF.

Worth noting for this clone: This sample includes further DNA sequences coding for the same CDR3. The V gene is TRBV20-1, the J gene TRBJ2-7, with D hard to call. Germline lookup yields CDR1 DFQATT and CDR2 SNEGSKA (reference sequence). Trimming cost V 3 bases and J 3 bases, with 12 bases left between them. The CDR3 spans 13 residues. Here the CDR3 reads CSASRSLSYEQYF. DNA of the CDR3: TGCAGTGCTAGTCGGTCCTTGAGCTACGAGCAGTACTTC.

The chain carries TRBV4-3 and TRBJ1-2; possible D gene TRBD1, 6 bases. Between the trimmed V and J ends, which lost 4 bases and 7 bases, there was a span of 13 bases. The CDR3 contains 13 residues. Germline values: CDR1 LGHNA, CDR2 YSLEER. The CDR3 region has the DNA TGCGCCAGCAGCCCGGGGGCGGTCGGTGGCTACACCTTC. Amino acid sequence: CASSPGAVGGYTF.

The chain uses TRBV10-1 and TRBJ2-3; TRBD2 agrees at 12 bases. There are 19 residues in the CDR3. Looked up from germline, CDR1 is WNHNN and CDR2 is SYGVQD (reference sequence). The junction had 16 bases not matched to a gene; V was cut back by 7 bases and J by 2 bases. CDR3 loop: CASTTGLAGVPYFTDTQYF. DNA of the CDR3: TGCGCCAGCACCACGGGACTAGCGGGTGTCCCTTACTTCACAGATACGCAGTATTTT.

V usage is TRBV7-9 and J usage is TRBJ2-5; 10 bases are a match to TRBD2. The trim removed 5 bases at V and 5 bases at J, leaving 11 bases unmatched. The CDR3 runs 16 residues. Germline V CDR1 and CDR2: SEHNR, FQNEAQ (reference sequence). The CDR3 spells CASSPAERGGRETQYF. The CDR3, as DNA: TGTGCCAGCAGCCCCGCCGAGCGGGGGGGCAGGGAGACCCAGTACTTC.

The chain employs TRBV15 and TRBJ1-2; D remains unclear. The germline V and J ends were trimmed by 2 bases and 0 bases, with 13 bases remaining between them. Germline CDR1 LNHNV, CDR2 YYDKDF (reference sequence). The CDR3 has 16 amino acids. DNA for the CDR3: TGTGCCACCAGCAGATCCCAAACTGGGCCTAACTATGGCTACACCTTC. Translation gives CATSRSQTGPNYGYTF.

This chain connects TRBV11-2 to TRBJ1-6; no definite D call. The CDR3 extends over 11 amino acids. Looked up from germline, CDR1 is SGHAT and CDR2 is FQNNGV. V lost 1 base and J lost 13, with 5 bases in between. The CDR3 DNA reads TGTGCCAGCAGCTTAGGTGTTCCCCTCCACTTT. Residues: CASSLGVPLHF.

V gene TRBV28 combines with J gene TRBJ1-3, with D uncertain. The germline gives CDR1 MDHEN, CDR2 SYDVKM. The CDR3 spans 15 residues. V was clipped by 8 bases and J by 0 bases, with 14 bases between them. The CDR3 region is CASVFDLSSGNTIYF. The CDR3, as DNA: TGTGCCAGCGTATTCGACCTTAGCTCTGGAAACACCATATATTTT.

This chain's CDR3 is CASSSTGTVKNEQFF. The CDR3 coding sequence is TGTGCCAGCAGCTCTACCGGGACAGTCAAAAATGAGCAGTTCTTC. The J gene is TRBJ2-1, the V gene TRBV7-9; 7 bases line up with TRBD1. V was clipped by 4 bases and J by 7 bases; unmatched bases: 10. Looked up from germline, CDR1 is SEHNR and CDR2 is FQNEAQ (reference sequence). This CDR3 has 15 amino acids.

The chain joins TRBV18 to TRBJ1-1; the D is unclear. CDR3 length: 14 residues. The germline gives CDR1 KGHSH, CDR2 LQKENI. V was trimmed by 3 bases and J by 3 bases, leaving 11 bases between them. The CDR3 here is CASSPDETYTEAFF. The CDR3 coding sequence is TGTGCCAGCTCACCGGACGAGACTTACACTGAAGCTTTCTTT.

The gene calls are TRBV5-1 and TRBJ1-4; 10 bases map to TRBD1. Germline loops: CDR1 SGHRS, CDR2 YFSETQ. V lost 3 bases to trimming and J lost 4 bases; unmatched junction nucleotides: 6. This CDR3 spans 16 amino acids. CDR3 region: CASSSGQGYFNEKLFF. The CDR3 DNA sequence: TGCGCCAGCAGCTCGGGACAGGGGTATTTTAATGAAAAACTGTTTTTT.

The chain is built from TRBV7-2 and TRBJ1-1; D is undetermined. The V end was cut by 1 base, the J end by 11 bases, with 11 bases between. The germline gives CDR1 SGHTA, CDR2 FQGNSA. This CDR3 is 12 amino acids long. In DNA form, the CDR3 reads TGTGCCAGCAGCTTAGTAAGAGATTCTGCTTTCTTT. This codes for CASSLVRDSAFF.

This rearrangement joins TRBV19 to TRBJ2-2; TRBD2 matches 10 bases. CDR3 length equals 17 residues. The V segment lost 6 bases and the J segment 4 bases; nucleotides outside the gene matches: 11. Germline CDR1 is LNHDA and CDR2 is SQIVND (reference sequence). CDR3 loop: CASRRQAGGLGTGELFF. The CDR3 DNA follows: TGTGCCAGTAGGCGCCAAGCGGGGGGGCTCGGCACCGGGGAGCTGTTTTTT.

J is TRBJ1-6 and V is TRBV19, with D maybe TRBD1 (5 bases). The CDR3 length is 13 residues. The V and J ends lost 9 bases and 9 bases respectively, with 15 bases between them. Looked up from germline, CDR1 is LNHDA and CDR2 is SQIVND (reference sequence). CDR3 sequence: CASAPGQGSPLHF. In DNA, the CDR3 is TGTGCCAGCGCTCCAGGGCAGGGTTCACCCCTCCACTTT.

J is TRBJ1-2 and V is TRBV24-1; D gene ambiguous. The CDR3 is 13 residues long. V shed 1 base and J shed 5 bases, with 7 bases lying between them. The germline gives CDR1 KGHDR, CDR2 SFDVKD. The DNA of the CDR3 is TGTGCCACCAGTGATTTTTACGGTTATGGCTACACCTTC. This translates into CATSDFYGYGYTF.

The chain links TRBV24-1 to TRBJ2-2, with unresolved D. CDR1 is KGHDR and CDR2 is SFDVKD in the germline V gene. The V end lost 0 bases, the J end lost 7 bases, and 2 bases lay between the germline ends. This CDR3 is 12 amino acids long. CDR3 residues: CATSDLSGELFF. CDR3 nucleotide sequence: TGTGCCACCAGTGATTTGAGCGGGGAGCTGTTTTTT.

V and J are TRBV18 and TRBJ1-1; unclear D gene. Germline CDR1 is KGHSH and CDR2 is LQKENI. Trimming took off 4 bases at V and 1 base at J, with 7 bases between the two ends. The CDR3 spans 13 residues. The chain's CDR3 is CASSQHKNTEAFF. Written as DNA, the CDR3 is TGTGCCAGCTCACAACACAAGAACACTGAAGCTTTCTTT.

The CDR3 region is CASSQRGAGQGGQPQHF. The CDR3 DNA follows: TGTGCCAGCAGCCAAAGGGGGGCGGGGCAAGGTGGTCAGCCCCAGCATTTT. This chain uses TRBV14 with TRBJ1-5; tentative D call: TRBD1 (6 bases). From germline, CDR1 is SGHDN and CDR2 FVKESK. V lost 2 bases to trimming and J lost 6 bases, with 20 bases between them. The CDR3 totals 17 residues.

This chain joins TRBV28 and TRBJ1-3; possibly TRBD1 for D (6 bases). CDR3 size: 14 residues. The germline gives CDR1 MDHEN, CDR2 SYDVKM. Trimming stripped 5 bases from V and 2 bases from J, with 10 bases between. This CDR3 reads CASSGTWAGNTIYF. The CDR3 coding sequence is TGTGCCAGCAGTGGGACATGGGCTGGAAACACCATATATTTT.

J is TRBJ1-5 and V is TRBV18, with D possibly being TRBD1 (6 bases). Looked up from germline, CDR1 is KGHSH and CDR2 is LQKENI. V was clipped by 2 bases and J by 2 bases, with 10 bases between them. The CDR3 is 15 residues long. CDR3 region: CASSPGQGRNQPQHF. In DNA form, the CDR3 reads TGTGCCAGCTCACCAGGCCAGGGGCGCAATCAGCCCCAGCATTTT.

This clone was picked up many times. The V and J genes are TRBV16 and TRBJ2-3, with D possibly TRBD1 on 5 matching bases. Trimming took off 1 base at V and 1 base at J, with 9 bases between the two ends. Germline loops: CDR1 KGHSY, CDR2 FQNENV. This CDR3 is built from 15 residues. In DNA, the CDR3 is TGTGCCAGCAGCCAATTGGAAGGGGGCACAGATACGCAGTATTTT. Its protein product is CASSQLEGGTDTQYF.